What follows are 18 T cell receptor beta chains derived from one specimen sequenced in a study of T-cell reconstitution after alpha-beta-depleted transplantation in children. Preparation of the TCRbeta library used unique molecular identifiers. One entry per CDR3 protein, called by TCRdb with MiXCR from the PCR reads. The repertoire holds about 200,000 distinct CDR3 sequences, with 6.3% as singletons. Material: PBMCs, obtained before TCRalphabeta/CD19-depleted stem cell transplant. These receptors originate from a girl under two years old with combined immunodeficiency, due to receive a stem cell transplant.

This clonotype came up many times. In nucleotides, the CDR3 is TGCAGCGTCGGAGGGACAGGGAGTGGAAACACCATATATTTT. Encoded protein: CSVGGTGSGNTIYF. The V gene is TRBV29-1, the J gene TRBJ1-3, with TRBD1 matching over 9 bases. The CDR3 consists of 14 residues. Trimming at V came to 6 bases and at J to 3 bases, leaving 6 bases not matched to a gene. Germline assignment: CDR1 SQVTM and CDR2 ANQGSEA.

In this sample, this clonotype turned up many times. CDR3 nucleotides: TGTGCCAGCAGCTTACGGCCTCACTTCAATCAGCCCCAGCATTTT. It is translated as CASSLRPHFNQPQHF. The rearrangement uses TRBV7-2 and TRBJ1-5; D remains ambiguous. Germline CDR1 reads SGHTA; CDR2 reads FQGNSA. With 2 bases removed from V and 3 bases from J, the gap between germline ends came to 11 bases. The CDR3 is 15 residues long.

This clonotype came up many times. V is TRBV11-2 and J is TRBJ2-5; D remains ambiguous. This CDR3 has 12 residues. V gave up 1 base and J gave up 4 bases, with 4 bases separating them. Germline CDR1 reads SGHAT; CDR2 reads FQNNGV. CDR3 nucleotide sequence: TGTGCCAGCAGCTTAGCTTCAGAGACCCAGTACTTC. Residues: CASSLASETQYF.

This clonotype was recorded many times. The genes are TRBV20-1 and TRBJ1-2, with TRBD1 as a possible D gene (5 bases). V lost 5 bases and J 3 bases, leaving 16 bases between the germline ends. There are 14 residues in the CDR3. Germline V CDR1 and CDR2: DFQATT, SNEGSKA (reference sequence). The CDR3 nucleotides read TGCAGTGCTCCCCCGGAACTAGGGGACTATGGCTACACCTTC. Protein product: CSAPPELGDYGYTF.

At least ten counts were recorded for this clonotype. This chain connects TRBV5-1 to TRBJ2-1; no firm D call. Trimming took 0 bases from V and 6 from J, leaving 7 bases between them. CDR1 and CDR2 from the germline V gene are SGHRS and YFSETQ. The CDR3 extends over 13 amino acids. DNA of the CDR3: TGCGCCAGCAGCTTGGAGGCAGGCAATGAGCAGTTCTTC. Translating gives CASSLEAGNEQFF.

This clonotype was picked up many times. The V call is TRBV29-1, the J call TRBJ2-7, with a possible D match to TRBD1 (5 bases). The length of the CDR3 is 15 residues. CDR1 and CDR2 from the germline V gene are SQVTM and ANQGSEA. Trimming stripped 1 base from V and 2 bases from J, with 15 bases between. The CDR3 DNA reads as TGCAGCGTTGAAGTATTGGCCAGGGAAACCTACGAGCAGTACTTC. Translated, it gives CSVEVLARETYEQYF.

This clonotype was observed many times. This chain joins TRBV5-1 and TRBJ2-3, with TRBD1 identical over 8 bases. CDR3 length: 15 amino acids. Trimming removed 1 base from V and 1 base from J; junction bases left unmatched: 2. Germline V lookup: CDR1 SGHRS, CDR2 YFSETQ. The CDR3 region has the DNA TGCGCCAGCAGCTTGCAGGGGGCAGGCACAGATACGCAGTATTTT. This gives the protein CASSLQGAGTDTQYF.

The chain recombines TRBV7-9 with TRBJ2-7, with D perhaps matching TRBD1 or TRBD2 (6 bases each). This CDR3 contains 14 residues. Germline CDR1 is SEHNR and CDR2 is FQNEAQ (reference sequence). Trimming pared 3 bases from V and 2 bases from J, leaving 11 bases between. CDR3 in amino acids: CASSFEGGPYEQYF. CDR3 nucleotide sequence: TGTGCCAGCAGCTTTGAGGGGGGACCCTACGAGCAGTACTTC.

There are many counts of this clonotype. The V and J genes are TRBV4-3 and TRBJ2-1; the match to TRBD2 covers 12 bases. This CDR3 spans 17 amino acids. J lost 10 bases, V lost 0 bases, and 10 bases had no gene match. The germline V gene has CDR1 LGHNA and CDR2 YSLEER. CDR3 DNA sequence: TGCGCCAGCAGCCAAGATTGGGCTAGCGGGGGGGCCTGGGAGCAGTTCTTC. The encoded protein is CASSQDWASGGAWEQFF.

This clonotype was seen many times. The CDR3: CASSQVRVNEQFF. Here the CDR3 DNA reads TGTGCCAGCAGCCAAGTGCGAGTAAATGAGCAGTTCTTC. The genes are TRBV3-1 and TRBJ2-1; D gene uncertain. Germline assignment: CDR1 LGHDT and CDR2 YNNKEL (reference sequence). The CDR3 covers 13 residues. Trimming pared 1 base from V and 7 bases from J, leaving 8 bases between.

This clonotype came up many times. This CDR3 reads CASSQVYYNYNEQFF. The DNA of the CDR3 is TGTGCCAGCAGCCAAGTCTACTACAACTACAATGAGCAGTTCTTC. The chain carries TRBV4-2 and TRBJ2-1, with unresolved D. Per germline, CDR1 LGHNA and CDR2 YNFKEQ. The CDR3 is 15 amino acids. V dropped 1 base and J dropped 3 bases, with 10 bases sitting between them.

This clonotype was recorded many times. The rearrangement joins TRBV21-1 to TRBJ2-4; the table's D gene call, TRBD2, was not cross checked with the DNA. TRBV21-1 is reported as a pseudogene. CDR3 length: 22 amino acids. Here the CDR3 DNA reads TGTGCCAGCAGCAAACTAAACCCGAAGGGCAGTTCCTCCCTGAAGCCCAAAAACATTCAGTACTTC. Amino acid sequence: CASSKLNPKGSSSLKPKNIQYF.

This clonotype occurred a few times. CDR3 in DNA: TGTGCCAGCAGTTTTTTTAGGGGGGGTGGGGCTGAGCAGTTCTTC. Amino acids: CASSFFRGGGAEQFF. The chain recombines TRBV6-2 or TRBV6-3 with TRBJ2-1, with D possibly being TRBD2 (7 bases). V lost 4 bases to trimming and J lost 9 bases, with 19 bases between them. CDR1 and CDR2 from the germline V gene are MNHEY and SVGEGT. The CDR3 sequence is 15 residues long.

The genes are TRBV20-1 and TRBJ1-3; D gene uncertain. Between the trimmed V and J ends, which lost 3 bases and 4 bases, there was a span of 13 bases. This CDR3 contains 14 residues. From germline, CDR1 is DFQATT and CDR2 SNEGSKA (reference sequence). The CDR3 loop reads CSASPPPIGNTIYF. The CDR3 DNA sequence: TGCAGTGCTAGCCCCCCACCAATCGGAAACACCATATATTTT.

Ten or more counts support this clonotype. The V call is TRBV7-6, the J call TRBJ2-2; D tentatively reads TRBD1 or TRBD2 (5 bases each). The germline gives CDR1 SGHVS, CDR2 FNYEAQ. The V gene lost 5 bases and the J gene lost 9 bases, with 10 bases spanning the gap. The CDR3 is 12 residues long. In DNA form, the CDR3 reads TGTGCCAGCAGCCCGGGACCGAGGGAGCTGTTTTTT. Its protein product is CASSPGPRELFF.

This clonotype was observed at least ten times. CDR3 nucleotide sequence: TGTGCCAGCAGTTACTTTATGTCGAATGAGCAGTTCTTC. It codes for CASSYFMSNEQFF. The chain joins TRBV6-2 or TRBV6-3 to TRBJ2-1, with D uncertain. Trimming cost V 1 base and J 7 bases, with 8 bases left between them. The CDR3 totals 13 residues. The germline V gene encodes CDR1 MNHEY and CDR2 SVGEGT.

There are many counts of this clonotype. The chain's CDR3 is CVRGGPLVTDTQYF. As DNA, the CDR3 is TGTGTGCGGGGGGGCCCGTTGGTCACAGATACGCAGTATTTT. V usage is TRBV2 and J usage is TRBJ2-3; TRBD2 aligns across 9 bases. The germline V gene has CDR1 SNHLY and CDR2 FYNNEI. The CDR3 is 14 residues long.

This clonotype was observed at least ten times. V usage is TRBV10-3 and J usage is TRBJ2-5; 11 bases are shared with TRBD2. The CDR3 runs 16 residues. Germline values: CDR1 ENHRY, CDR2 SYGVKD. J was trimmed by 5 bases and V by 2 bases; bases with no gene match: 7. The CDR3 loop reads CAISEASGGSVETQYF. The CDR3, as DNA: TGTGCCATCAGTGAGGCTAGCGGGGGGAGTGTGGAGACCCAGTACTTC.